This passage covers 24 T cell receptor beta chains from one sample sequenced in a study of cytomegalovirus exposure and HLA in healthy donors. Clones were sequenced by immunoSEQ multiplex PCR, and TCRdb holds only the in-frame ones, with some missing. The sample has roughly 190,000 clones, roughly 86% seen once; the top ten hold more than 1.4%. The sample comprised PBMCs. These TCRs come from a woman between 18 and 29 years old in good health and CMV-seronegative.

The chain couples TRBV30 to TRBJ1-1; D is perhaps TRBD1 (6 bases). CDR1 and CDR2 from the germline V gene are GTSNPN and SVGIG (reference sequence). With 1 base removed from V and 8 bases from J, the gap between germline ends came to 14 bases. The CDR3 has 13 amino acids. CDR3 DNA sequence: TGTGCCTGGAGTGGCCCCCGGGACAACGAAGCTTTCTTT. It specifies CAWSGPRDNEAFF. Looking up the rest from reference TRBV30 and TRBJ1-1 gives the full variable domain: SQTIHQWPATLVQPVGSPLSLECTVEGTSNPNLYWYRQAAGRGLQLLFYSVGIGQISSEVPQNLSASRPQDRQFILSSKKLLLSDSGFYLCAWSGPRDNEAFFGQGTRLTVV.

V and J are TRBV29-1 and TRBJ2-3; 8 positions match TRBD2. In germline, CDR1 is SQVTM, CDR2 ANQGSEA. V trimming: 1 base; J trimming: 4 bases; junction bases outside the gene matches: 7. The CDR3 runs to 15 residues. CDR3 loop: CSVEGASGSPDTQYF. Written as DNA, the CDR3 is TGCAGCGTTGAAGGGGCCAGCGGGAGCCCAGATACGCAGTATTTT.

The J gene is TRBJ1-1, the V gene TRBV20-1; D is ambiguous. The CDR3 runs 11 residues. The V end was cut by 4 bases, the J end by 9 bases, with 12 bases between. Germline CDR1 reads DFQATT; CDR2 reads SNEGSKA (reference sequence). DNA for the CDR3: TGCAGTGCTACGCGGTCGGAGAAAGCTTTCTTT. Its protein product is CSATRSEKAFF.

The chain carries TRBV5-1 and TRBJ1-2; no definite D call. Germline values: CDR1 SGHRS, CDR2 YFSETQ. The V and J ends lost 4 bases and 4 bases respectively, with 14 bases between them. This CDR3 has 14 amino acids. CDR3 DNA sequence: TGCGCCAGCAGCGATCAACTTGAGGCCTATGGCTACACCTTC. Protein product: CASSDQLEAYGYTF.

The chain employs TRBV27 and TRBJ2-5; a possible D gene is TRBD2 (5 bases). The CDR3 runs to 14 residues. Trimming removed 3 bases at V and 4 bases at J, with 12 bases between. Germline lookup yields CDR1 MNHEY and CDR2 SMNVEV (reference sequence). The chain's CDR3 is CASSFFRGVETQYF. The CDR3 coding sequence is TGTGCCAGCAGTTTCTTCCGGGGAGTAGAGACCCAGTACTTC.

This sequence joins TRBV5-1 and TRBJ1-2; D might be TRBD1 (6 bases). CDR1 is SGHRS, CDR2 YFSETQ, per germline. The CDR3 is 13 amino acids. Deletions cut 0 bases from V and 7 bases from J, with 10 bases between. The CDR3 sequence: CASSLEGGSGYTF. Here the CDR3 DNA reads TGCGCCAGCAGCTTGGAAGGGGGTAGTGGCTACACCTTC.

The rearrangement links TRBV14 to TRBJ2-4, with 7 bases fitting TRBD2. The V segment lost 1 base and the J segment 6 bases; nucleotides outside the gene matches: 3. The V gene's germline CDR1 is SGHDN and CDR2 FVKESK. The CDR3 sequence is 14 residues long. The CDR3 sequence: CASSQAGGGNIQYF. CDR3 bases: TGTGCCAGCAGCCAAGCGGGAGGAGGAAACATTCAGTACTTC. Drawing the rest from reference TRBV14 and TRBJ2-4, the complete variable domain is EAGVTQFPSHSVIEKGQTVTLRCDPISGHDNLYWYRRVMGKEIKFLLHFVKESKQDESGMPNNRFLAERTGGTYSTLKVQPAELEDSGVYFCASSQAGGGNIQYFGAGTRLSVL.

This chain connects TRBV5-1 to TRBJ2-2, with 7 nucleotides matching TRBD2. Germline-derived CDR1 and CDR2 are SGHRS and YFSETQ. The CDR3 runs to 15 residues. V shed 1 base and J 7 bases; nucleotides not matched to a gene: 7. The CDR3 protein is CASSLTTSEGGELFF. In DNA, the CDR3 is TGCGCCAGCAGCTTGACCACTAGCGAGGGCGGGGAGCTGTTTTTT.

This chain uses TRBV4-2 with TRBJ1-6; 9 bases map to TRBD1. This CDR3 region has 18 residues. Germline V gene lookup returns CDR1 LGHNA and CDR2 YNFKEQ. V lost 0 bases to trimming and J lost 6 bases; unmatched junction nucleotides: 9. Written as DNA, the CDR3 is TGTGCCAGCAGCCAAGAGACCCAGGACAGGGGCCGTAATTCACCCCTCCACTTT. Protein product: CASSQETQDRGRNSPLHF.

On this clone: At one end the junction does not follow the germline gene, possibly because of a read error. The J gene is TRBJ2-7, the V gene TRBV30; tentatively, D is TRBD2 (6 bases). Germline-derived CDR1 and CDR2 are GTSNPN and SVGIG (reference sequence). CDR3 length: 12 residues. The CDR3 DNA sequence: TGTGCCTGGAGTGTTCAAGCGGGCCCAAACCACTTC. This translates into CAWSVQAGPNHF.

V usage is TRBV7-7 and J usage is TRBJ2-5; 11 nucleotides align to TRBD2. The CDR3 is 16 residues long. V shed 5 bases, J shed 1 base, and the junction held 6 bases outside the gene matches. Germline lookup yields CDR1 SSHAT and CDR2 FNYEAQ (reference sequence). The CDR3 reads CASSPLAGGSQETQYF. CDR3 in DNA: TGTGCCAGCAGCCCGCTAGCGGGGGGCTCCCAAGAGACCCAGTACTTC.

The rearrangement links TRBV4-2 to TRBJ1-5, with a weak D call TRBD1 (5 bases). Germline-derived CDR1 and CDR2 are LGHNA and YNFKEQ. Trimming took off 1 base at V and 0 bases at J, with 7 bases between the two ends. The CDR3 covers 15 residues. The DNA for the CDR3 is TGTGCCAGCAGCCAAGTACAGGATAGCAATCAGCCCCAGCATTTT. This codes for CASSQVQDSNQPQHF.

Here the CDR3 reads CASSSNSGANEKLFF. CDR3 in DNA: TGTGCCAGCAGCTCTAACTCGGGGGCTAATGAAAAACTGTTTTTT. The V gene is TRBV7-6, the J gene TRBJ1-4; TRBD1 might be the D (5 bases). Trimming shortened V by 4 bases and J by 3 bases, and 12 bases separated the two germline ends. The CDR3 is 15 residues long. Germline CDR1 SGHVS, CDR2 FNYEAQ. Full variable domain (missing parts from reference TRBV7-6 and TRBJ1-4): GAGVSQSPRYKVTKRGQDVALRCDPISGHVSLYWYRQALGQGPEFLTYFNYEAQQDKSGLPNDRFSAERPEGSISTLTIQRTEQRDSAMYRCASSSNSGANEKLFFGSGTQLSVL.

J is TRBJ2-3 and V is TRBV13, with D possibly being TRBD2 (5 bases). Looked up from germline, CDR1 is PRHDT and CDR2 is FYEKMQ (reference sequence). V lost 1 base and J lost 4, with 12 bases in between. This CDR3 contains 15 residues. The chain's CDR3 is CASSLVDGVADTQYF. CDR3 sequence (DNA): TGTGCCAGCAGCTTAGTTGACGGGGTGGCAGATACGCAGTATTTT.

This chain uses TRBV27 with TRBJ2-7, with D tentatively TRBD1 (6 bases). CDR1 is MNHEY and CDR2 is SMNVEV in the germline V gene (reference sequence). Between the trimmed V and J ends, which lost 4 bases and 0 bases, there was a span of 19 bases. The CDR3 is made up of 17 amino acids. The chain's CDR3 is CASSSTDGGRGSYEQYF. The CDR3 nucleotides are TGTGCCAGCAGTTCCACGGACGGTGGCAGGGGCTCCTACGAGCAGTACTTC.

This clone was detected only a few times. The chain links TRBV29-1 to TRBJ1-1, with D perhaps matching TRBD1 (6 bases). Deletions cut 6 bases from V and 1 base from J, with 15 bases between. Germline V lookup: CDR1 SQVTM, CDR2 ANQGSEA. CDR3 size: 14 residues. CDR3: CSVHMQGKNTEAFF. CDR3 sequence (DNA): TGCAGCGTCCACATGCAGGGGAAGAACACTGAAGCTTTCTTT.

The CDR3 coding sequence is TGTGCCAGCAGCTTAAAGTCTGGGACAGGGGCCTACGAGCAGTACTTC. This sequence encodes CASSLKSGTGAYEQYF. The chain carries TRBV5-8 and TRBJ2-7, with TRBD1 identical over 10 bases. The germline V gene has CDR1 SGHTS and CDR2 YDEGEE. The CDR3 sequence is 16 residues long. V was clipped by 2 bases and J by 2 bases; unmatched bases: 7.

V is TRBV7-2 and J is TRBJ1-1, with D tentatively TRBD1 (5 bases). The CDR3 sequence is 15 residues long. V was shortened by 4 bases and J by 2 bases, with 14 bases between the two germline ends. The germline V gene has CDR1 SGHTA and CDR2 FQGNSA. This CDR3 reads CASSSAVGPNTEAFF. In DNA form, the CDR3 reads TGTGCCAGCAGCTCAGCCGTGGGGCCCAACACTGAAGCTTTCTTT.

This clone was found once. This rearrangement joins TRBV7-9 to TRBJ2-7; weak D call: TRBD2 (7 bases). Trimming removed 0 bases at V and 7 bases at J, with 25 bases between. The CDR3 sequence is 18 residues long. CDR1 SEHNR and CDR2 FQNEAQ come from the germline V gene (reference sequence). CDR3 nucleotides: TGTGCCAGCAGCTTAGCACCGCAGATCGGGGGGCGAAAACGGGAGCAGTACTTC. Amino acid sequence: CASSLAPQIGGRKREQYF.

The CDR3 sequence: CASSSSLAATDTQYF. The DNA for the CDR3 is TGTGCCAGCAGCTCGTCCCTAGCCGCCACAGATACGCAGTATTTT. The rearrangement uses TRBV7-3 and TRBJ2-3; tentatively, D is TRBD2 (5 bases). Trimming took off 4 bases at V and 2 bases at J, with 13 bases between the two ends. This CDR3 spans 15 amino acids. Germline V gene data show CDR1 as SGHTA and CDR2 as FQGTGA.

V usage is TRBV2 and J usage is TRBJ1-5, with D perhaps matching TRBD1 (5 bases). With 3 bases removed from V and 0 bases from J, the gap between germline ends came to 9 bases. Germline CDR1 reads SNHLY; CDR2 reads FYNNEI. This CDR3 comprises 15 residues. The CDR3 DNA sequence: TGTGCCAGCAGTGACAGGGCCCATAGCAATCAGCCCCAGCATTTT. Translating gives CASSDRAHSNQPQHF. Full variable domain (missing parts from reference TRBV2 and TRBJ1-5): EPEVTQTPSHQVTQMGQEVILRCVPISNHLYFYWYRQILGQKVEFLVSFYNNEISEKSEIFDDQFSVERPDGSNFTLKIRSTKLEDSAMYFCASSDRAHSNQPQHFGDGTRLSIL.

Notes on this clone: One end of the junction varies from germline; a read error may be responsible. The rearrangement links TRBV18 to TRBJ1-1, with D hard to call. The CDR3 contains 13 residues. Looked up from germline, CDR1 is KGHSH and CDR2 is LQKENI. CDR3 in DNA: TGTGCCAGCTCACCGGCGTTTCAGACAAGCAACGCGTTT. As protein: CASSPAFQTSNAF.

The rearrangement links TRBV5-5 to TRBJ2-7; perhaps TRBD1 as D (6 bases). V gave up 4 bases and J gave up 2 bases, with 16 bases separating them. Per the germline V gene, CDR1 is SGHKS and CDR2 is YYEKEE (reference sequence). This CDR3 is 15 amino acids long. The CDR3 nucleotides read TGTGCCAGCAGCCAAACCCCCGGACAGCCCTACGAGCAGTACTTC. Translating it yields CASSQTPGQPYEQYF.

This CDR3 is CASSLSRRQGQETQYF. DNA of the CDR3: TGTGCCAGCAGTTTATCGAGACGTCAGGGTCAAGAGACCCAGTACTTC. The chain couples TRBV27 to TRBJ2-5, with a tentative D call TRBD1 (5 bases). Trimming left V 0 bases short and J 2 bases short, with 13 bases between. CDR1 and CDR2 (germline): MNHEY, SMNVEV (reference sequence). This CDR3 has 16 amino acids.